Below, 11 T cell receptor beta chains from the same sample are listed, as sequenced in a study of Graves' ophthalmopathy and Graves' hyperthyroidism. Scientists amplified the TCR beta CDR3 regions from RNA transcripts. HTBI-primed RT-PCR formed the first round, and a multiplex PCR formed the second. TCRdb analysed the multiplex PCR reads with MiXCR anew, one entry per CDR3 protein. The sample comprises 150,000 to 200,000 distinct CDR3 sequences, roughly 37% of which are singletons, and approximately 5.5% rests with the top ten. Source material: peripheral blood. The receptors were gathered from a woman in her thirties or forties with Graves' ophthalmopathy.

This clonotype came up many times. The V call is TRBV28, the J call TRBJ2-7; 12 bases are a match to TRBD2. The CDR3 is 15 residues long. V shed 4 bases and J 0 bases; nucleotides not matched to a gene: 1. Germline V gene lookup returns CDR1 MDHEN and CDR2 SYDVKM. Here the CDR3 DNA reads TGTGCCAGCAGTTCTAGCGGGGGGGACTCCTACGAGCAGTACTTC. Translating gives CASSSSGGDSYEQYF.

The CDR3 protein is CASSEAPRNGNQPQHF. CDR3 nucleotide sequence: TGTGCCAGCAGTGAGGCCCCGCGGAATGGCAATCAGCCCCAGCATTTT. This chain connects TRBV6-1 to TRBJ1-5; D is unresolved. Trimming pared 3 bases from V and 2 bases from J, leaving 14 bases between. Germline loops: CDR1 MNHNS, CDR2 SASEGT. The CDR3 runs to 16 residues.

The count of this clonotype is one. The rearrangement uses TRBV5-1 and TRBJ1-1; 7 bases line up with TRBD1. CDR3 length: 14 residues. V shed 3 bases, J shed 2 bases, and the junction held 4 bases outside the gene matches. The germline gives CDR1 SGHRS, CDR2 YFSETQ. The CDR3 reads CASSYGTVNTEAFF. In DNA, the CDR3 is TGCGCCAGCAGCTACGGGACAGTCAACACTGAAGCTTTCTTT.

This clonotype was detected many times. The gene calls are TRBV14 and TRBJ1-1; D ambiguous. V dropped 0 bases and J dropped 8 bases, with 16 bases sitting between them. The CDR3 runs 15 residues. Germline assignment: CDR1 SGHDN and CDR2 FVKESK. The CDR3 sequence is CASSQELSAPWEAFF. The CDR3 bases are TGTGCCAGCAGCCAAGAACTCTCCGCCCCCTGGGAAGCTTTCTTT.

This clonotype was counted many times. The chain carries TRBV18 and TRBJ1-2; TRBD1 might be the D (5 bases). With 3 bases removed from V and 0 bases from J, the gap between germline ends came to 11 bases. Germline values: CDR1 KGHSH, CDR2 LQKENI. This CDR3 region has 15 residues. The CDR3 is CASSPQGDPNYGYTF. The CDR3 nucleotides read TGTGCCAGCTCACCCCAGGGAGATCCTAACTATGGCTACACCTTC.

This clonotype was counted many times. This chain links TRBV27 with TRBJ2-1; D may be TRBD2 (5 bases). The CDR3 is 14 amino acids. Trimming took off 4 bases at V and 2 bases at J, with 9 bases between the two ends. Germline CDR1 is MNHEY and CDR2 is SMNVEV (reference sequence). Here the CDR3 DNA reads TGTGCCAGCAGTTATGTGGGAGCCTACAATGAGCAGTTCTTC. Translation gives CASSYVGAYNEQFF.

This clonotype was seen more than once but under ten times. The chain links TRBV6-5 to TRBJ2-7; D is perhaps TRBD1 or TRBD2 (6 bases each). V shed 0 bases and J shed 2 bases, with 14 bases lying between them. The germline gives CDR1 MNHEY, CDR2 SVGAGI. The CDR3 is 16 residues long. CDR3 nucleotide sequence: TGTGCCAGCAGTTACTCCGGGGGCAGAGCAACCTACGAGCAGTACTTC. Protein product: CASSYSGGRATYEQYF.

This clonotype was found many times. The gene calls are TRBV12-3 or TRBV12-4 and TRBJ1-5; D not certain. The CDR3 sequence is 13 residues long. Trimming took off 6 bases at V and 4 bases at J, with 10 bases between the two ends. CDR3 DNA: TGTGCCAGCAGACTCTTCACTAATCAGCCCCAGCATTTT. Translating it yields CASRLFTNQPQHF.

The chain is built from TRBV3-1 and TRBJ1-2; D unresolved. The CDR3 runs to 15 residues. Trimming stripped 3 bases from V and 0 bases from J, with 11 bases between. Germline V gene lookup returns CDR1 LGHDT and CDR2 YNNKEL (reference sequence). The CDR3 is CASSQDPRPNYGYTF. The CDR3 nucleotides read TGTGCCAGCAGCCAGGATCCGCGGCCTAACTATGGCTACACCTTC.

This clonotype was counted at least ten times. This chain uses TRBV6-2 or TRBV6-3 with TRBJ1-1, with D unresolved. Per the germline V gene, CDR1 is MNHEY and CDR2 is SVGEGT. The CDR3 has 15 residues. Trimming removed 4 bases from V and 3 bases from J, with 15 bases in between. Here the CDR3 DNA reads TGTGCCAGCAGTTCAAACAGCCTCATGGACACTGAAGCTTTCTTT. Amino acid sequence: CASSSNSLMDTEAFF.

The chain combines TRBV7-2 with TRBJ2-4, with a weak D call TRBD2 (6 bases). This CDR3 region has 17 residues. V lost 5 bases to trimming and J lost 0 bases, with 17 bases between them. Germline assignment: CDR1 SGHTA and CDR2 FQGNSA. The CDR3 region has the DNA TGTGCCAGCAGCCCGACTGGGACTTTTCTAGCCAAAAACATTCAGTACTTC. Protein: CASSPTGTFLAKNIQYF.